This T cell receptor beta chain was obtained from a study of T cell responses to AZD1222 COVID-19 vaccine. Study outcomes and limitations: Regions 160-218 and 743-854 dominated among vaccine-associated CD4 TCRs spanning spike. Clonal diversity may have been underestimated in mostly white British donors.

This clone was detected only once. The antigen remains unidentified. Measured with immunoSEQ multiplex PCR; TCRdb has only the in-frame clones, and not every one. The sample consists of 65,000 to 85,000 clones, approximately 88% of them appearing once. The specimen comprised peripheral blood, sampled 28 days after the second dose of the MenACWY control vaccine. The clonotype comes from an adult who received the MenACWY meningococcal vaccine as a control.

In nucleotides, the CDR3 is TGCGCCAGCAGCTTGGGTCTAGCGGGAGACAATGAGCAGTTCTTC. It specifies CASSLGLAGDNEQFF. This chain connects TRBV5-1 to TRBJ2-1, with 10 bases fitting TRBD2. The CDR3 extends over 15 amino acids. Germline V lookup: CDR1 SGHRS, CDR2 YFSETQ. The V segment lost 0 bases and the J segment 5 bases; nucleotides outside the gene matches: 2. Filled out from reference TRBV5-1 and TRBJ2-1, the complete variable domain reads KAGVTQTPRYLIKTRGQQVTLSCSPISGHRSVSWYQQTPGQGLQFLFEYFSETQRNKGNFPGRFSGRQFSNSRSEMNVSTLELGDSALYLCASSLGLAGDNEQFFGPGTRLTVL.